One and the same sample provided the 14 T cell receptor beta chains below, sequenced in a study of spatial heterogeneity in lung cancer. Study results and limitations: Mutation tallies in tumors tracked expanded intratumoral alpha and beta TCR counts.

Regarding time point: sample taken at primary tumor resection. MiXCR was run by TCRdb on the 5' RACE reads, yielding one entry per CDR3 protein. This sample has around 18,000 distinct CDR3 sequences, with roughly a tenth found just once. Antigens of these TCRs are unknown. Sequences were derived from lung tumor tissue, sampled at surgery. These receptor sequences come from a female donor with early-stage non-small cell lung cancer.

This clonotype was recorded many times. In a library made to pick up alpha chains, this beta chain is a stray read with a size that means little. J is TRBJ1-1 and V is TRBV4-2; no clear D. Germline lookup yields CDR1 LGHNA and CDR2 YNFKEQ. Trimming stripped 1 base from V and 5 bases from J, with 8 bases between. This CDR3 is 13 amino acids long. The CDR3 is CASSQVLGTEAFF. CDR3 in DNA: TGTGCCAGCAGCCAAGTCCTGGGGACTGAAGCTTTCTTT.

The table lists this clonotype with a few counts. The size of this beta chain means little, since it is a stray read in a library made for alpha chains. This chain joins TRBV20-1 and TRBJ2-2; 8 bases are shared with TRBD2. This CDR3 is 13 amino acids long. Trimming removed 5 bases from V and 7 bases from J; junction bases left unmatched: 6. Per germline, CDR1 DFQATT and CDR2 SNEGSKA (reference sequence). As DNA, the CDR3 is TGCAGTGCTCTCCGACTAGCGTTCGGGGAGCTGTTTTTT. It encodes CSALRLAFGELFF.

This clonotype was counted many times. This beta chain is an off-target read within a library intended for alpha chains, so its frequency means little. V and J are TRBV11-2 and TRBJ1-5, with D possibly TRBD1 on 5 matching bases. CDR1 SGHAT and CDR2 FQNNGV come from the germline V gene. This CDR3 has 14 amino acids. V was trimmed by 5 bases and J by 6 bases, leaving 14 bases between them. CDR3 DNA: TGTGCCAGCAGCCGCGGGAAAAGGGGTCAGCCCCAGCATTTT. Translation gives CASSRGKRGQPQHF.

This clonotype is deemed medium-sized. This beta chain is off target for a library built for alpha chains, so its abundance means little. The chain links TRBV7-2 to TRBJ2-7; 10 bases line up with TRBD1. This CDR3 spans 14 amino acids. CDR1 and CDR2 (germline): SGHTA, FQGNSA. Losses at the gene ends were 3 bases for V and 5 bases for J; bases not matched to a gene: 4. In DNA form, the CDR3 reads TGTGCCAGCAGCTTCGACAGGGGGCTAGACGAGCAGTACTTC. Encoded protein: CASSFDRGLDEQYF.

Note on this clonotype: This beta chain slipped into a library made for alpha chains as a stray read, so its size is not meaningful. The chain links TRBV6-6 to TRBJ1-2, with 9 nucleotides matching TRBD1. The CDR3 extends over 16 amino acids. The V gene's germline CDR1 is MNHNY and CDR2 SVGAGI (reference sequence). J lost 7 bases, V lost 5 bases, and 14 bases had no gene match. This chain's CDR3 is CASSPPPGQGFSGYTF. In nucleotides, the CDR3 is TGTGCCAGCAGTCCGCCGCCGGGACAGGGTTTCTCTGGCTACACCTTC.

This clonotype was detected a few times. This beta chain is a stray sequence in a library constructed for alpha chains; its clone size is not meaningful. The chain joins TRBV20-1 to TRBJ2-7, with 16 bases matching TRBD2. The CDR3 covers 16 residues. V shed 2 bases and J 9 bases; nucleotides not matched to a gene: 10. CDR1 and CDR2 from the germline V gene are DFQATT and SNEGSKA (reference sequence). CDR3: CSARRPGTSGGAGQYF. The CDR3 bases are TGCAGTGCTAGACGTCCCGGGACTAGCGGGGGGGCCGGGCAGTACTTC.

This clonotype was counted between two and nine times. Since it is a stray read in a library aimed at alpha chains, this beta chain has a size that is not meaningful. The chain uses TRBV28 and TRBJ2-1; perhaps TRBD2 as D (6 bases). Germline CDR1 is MDHEN and CDR2 is SYDVKM. V was cut by 7 bases and J by 1 base, with 14 bases left in between. The CDR3 is 15 residues long. CDR3 bases: TGTGCCAGCATCGGATCCGGGGGATCCTACAATGAGCAGTTCTTC. It specifies CASIGSGGSYNEQFF.

Worth noting for this clonotype: This beta chain slipped into a library made for alpha chains as a stray read, so its size is not meaningful. The chain is built from TRBV5-1 and TRBJ1-1, with D possibly TRBD1 on 6 matching bases. Germline values: CDR1 SGHRS, CDR2 YFSETQ. The CDR3 contains 13 residues. Trimming cost V 1 base and J 4 bases, with 8 bases left between them. CDR3 in DNA: TGCGCCAGCAGCTTGCAGGGGAGCACTGAAGCTTTCTTT. It encodes CASSLQGSTEAFF.

This clonotype came up many times. Since it is a stray read in a library aimed at alpha chains, this beta chain has a size that is not meaningful. The chain links TRBV19 to TRBJ1-4; no definite D call. The CDR3 sequence is 13 residues long. The ends were cut back, 9 bases at V and 0 bases at J, with 8 bases in the middle. The germline V gene encodes CDR1 LNHDA and CDR2 SQIVND (reference sequence). The chain's CDR3 is CASSLATNEKLFF. DNA of the CDR3: TGTGCCAGCTCCCTTGCAACTAATGAAAAACTGTTTTTT.

This clonotype was picked up a small number of times. This beta chain is an off-target read within a library intended for alpha chains, so its frequency means little. The V call is TRBV3-1, the J call TRBJ1-4; D is perhaps TRBD1 (6 bases). CDR3 length equals 18 residues. V was cut by 1 base and J by 7 bases, with 22 bases left in between. Germline CDR1 is LGHDT and CDR2 is YNNKEL (reference sequence). Written as DNA, the CDR3 is TGTGCCAGCAGCCAAGTCTCTGGGACCGAGGGGGTCGGTGAAAAACTGTTTTTT. It encodes CASSQVSGTEGVGEKLFF.

This clonotype came up many times. This beta chain slipped into a library made for alpha chains as a stray read, so its size is not meaningful. The DNA for the CDR3 is TGCGCCAGCAGCCAAACGCCCCGGGGGAGCTCCTACAATGAGCAGTTCTTC. As protein: CASSQTPRGSSYNEQFF. The V gene is TRBV4-3, the J gene TRBJ2-1; possibly TRBD2 for D (6 bases). The CDR3 runs to 17 residues. V lost 2 bases and J 0 bases, leaving 14 bases between the germline ends. Germline V CDR1 and CDR2: LGHNA, YSLEER.

A few counts support this clonotype. Because this beta chain is a stray read in a library intended to capture alpha chains, its abundance should not be given much weight. The V and J genes are TRBV12-3 or TRBV12-4 and TRBJ2-1; D tentatively fits TRBD1 or TRBD2 (5 bases each). V was trimmed by 3 bases and J by 6 bases, leaving 18 bases between them. The length of the CDR3 is 16 residues. The CDR3, as DNA: TGTGCCAGCAGTTTGAGGGACCCTCGATTGGGCAATGAGCAGTTCTTC. It is translated as CASSLRDPRLGNEQFF.

The table lists this clonotype with a few counts. The library was designed around alpha chains, so this beta chain is a stray read whose abundance carries little weight. The chain couples TRBV7-3 to TRBJ2-1; 10 nucleotides match TRBD2. V gave up 5 bases and J gave up 4 bases; unmatched junction bases: 5. In germline, CDR1 is SGHTA, CDR2 FQGTGA. The CDR3 covers 15 residues. CDR3 in amino acids: CASSPLAGEYNEQFF. DNA of the CDR3: TGTGCCAGCAGCCCTCTAGCGGGGGAATACAATGAGCAGTTCTTC.

Concerning this clonotype: With the library built for alpha chains, this beta chain is off target and its frequency is not meaningful. V gene TRBV6-2 or TRBV6-3 combines with J gene TRBJ1-5; tentatively, D is TRBD1 (6 bases). Germline CDR1 reads MNHEY; CDR2 reads SVGEGT. The CDR3 spans 12 residues. The V and J ends lost 11 bases and 3 bases respectively, with 11 bases between them. CDR3 region: CAGQSPNQPQHF. The CDR3 DNA is TGTGCCGGACAGAGCCCCAATCAGCCCCAGCATTTT.